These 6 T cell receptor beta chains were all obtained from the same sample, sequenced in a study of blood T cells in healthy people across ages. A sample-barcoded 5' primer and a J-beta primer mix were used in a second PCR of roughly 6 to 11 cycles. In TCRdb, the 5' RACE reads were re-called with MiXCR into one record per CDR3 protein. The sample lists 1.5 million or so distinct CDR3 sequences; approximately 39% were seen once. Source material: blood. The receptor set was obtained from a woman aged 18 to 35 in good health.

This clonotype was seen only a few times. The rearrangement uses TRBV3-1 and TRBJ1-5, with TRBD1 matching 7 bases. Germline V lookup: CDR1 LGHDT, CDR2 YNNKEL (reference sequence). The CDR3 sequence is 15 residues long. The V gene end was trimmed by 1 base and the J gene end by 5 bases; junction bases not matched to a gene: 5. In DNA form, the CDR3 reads TGTGCCAGCAGCCAAGGGTCAGGGGGAGATCAGCCCCAGCATTTT. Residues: CASSQGSGGDQPQHF.

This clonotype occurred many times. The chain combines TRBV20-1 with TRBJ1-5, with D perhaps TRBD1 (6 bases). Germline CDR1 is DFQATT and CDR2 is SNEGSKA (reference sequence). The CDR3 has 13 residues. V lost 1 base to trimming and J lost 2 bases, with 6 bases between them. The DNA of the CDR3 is TGCAGTGCTAGAGCAGGGGGCAATCAGCCCCAGCATTTT. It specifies CSARAGGNQPQHF.

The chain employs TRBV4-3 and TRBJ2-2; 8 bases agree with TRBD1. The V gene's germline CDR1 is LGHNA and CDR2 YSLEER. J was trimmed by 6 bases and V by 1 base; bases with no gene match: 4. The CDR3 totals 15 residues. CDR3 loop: CASSQVVTGAGELFF. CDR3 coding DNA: TGCGCCAGCAGCCAAGTTGTGACAGGGGCCGGGGAGCTGTTTTTT.

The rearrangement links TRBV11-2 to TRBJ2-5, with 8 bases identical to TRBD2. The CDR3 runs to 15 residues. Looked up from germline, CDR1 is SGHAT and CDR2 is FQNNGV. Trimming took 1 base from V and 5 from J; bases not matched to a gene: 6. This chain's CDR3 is CASSLVAGKGETQYF. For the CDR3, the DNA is TGTGCCAGCAGCTTAGTAGCGGGGAAAGGCGAGACCCAGTACTTC. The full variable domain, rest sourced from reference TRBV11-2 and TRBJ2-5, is EAGVAQSPRYKIIEKRQSVAFWCNPISGHATLYWYQQILGQGPKLLIQFQNNGVVDDSQLPKDRFSAERLKGVDSTLKIQPAKLEDSAVYLCASSLVAGKGETQYFGPGTRLLVL.

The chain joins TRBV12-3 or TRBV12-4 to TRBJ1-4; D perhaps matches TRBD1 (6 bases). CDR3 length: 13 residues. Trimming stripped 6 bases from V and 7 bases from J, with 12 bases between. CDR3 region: CASRRGAAEKLFF. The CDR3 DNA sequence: TGTGCCAGCAGACGGGGGGCGGCTGAAAAACTGTTTTTT.

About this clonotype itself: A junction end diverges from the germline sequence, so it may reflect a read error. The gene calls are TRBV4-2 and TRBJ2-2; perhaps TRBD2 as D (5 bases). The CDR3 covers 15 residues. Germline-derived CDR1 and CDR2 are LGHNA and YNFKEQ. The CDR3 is CVSSLRTLDTGELFF. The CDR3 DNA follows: TGTGTCAGCAGCCTACGGACTCTCGACACCGGGGAGCTGTTTTTT.